A single sample is the source of the 6 T cell receptor beta chains below, sequenced in a study of response to subunit inactivated influenza vaccine. TCRdb independently ran MiXCR on the RT-PCR reads; one entry per CDR3 protein. This sample has a few hundred thousand distinct CDR3 sequences, with over 9.5% found just once. The specimen was PBMCs from blood, collected 45 days after vaccination. Every receptor here comes from a man in his forties or fifties who received an inactivated influenza vaccine.

This clonotype was seen more than once but under ten times. This chain uses TRBV27 with TRBJ1-2; the D gene is possibly TRBD1 (5 bases). Trimming left V 6 bases short and J 7 bases short, with 21 bases between. Per germline, CDR1 MNHEY and CDR2 SMNVEV (reference sequence). CDR3 length: 15 residues. CDR3 nucleotides: TGTGCCAGCAGAAACTACCGGGACGGGTCTCCTGGCTACACCTTC. This translates into CASRNYRDGSPGYTF.

The sample holds many counts of this clonotype. The V call is TRBV20-1, the J call TRBJ2-7; TRBD1 matches at 10 bases. Germline V gives CDR1 DFQATT, CDR2 SNEGSKA (reference sequence). V dropped 3 bases and J dropped 5; count of bases not matched to a gene: 10. This CDR3 spans 15 amino acids. The CDR3 region is CSASLSWDRGHEQYF. For the CDR3, the DNA is TGCAGTGCTAGTTTGTCTTGGGACAGGGGTCACGAGCAGTACTTC.

CDR3 nucleotide sequence: TGTGCCAGCAGCCAAGATTGGAGACACACCGGTTCGGGGCAGTACTTC. As protein: CASSQDWRHTGSGQYF. The chain links TRBV3-1 to TRBJ2-7, with D unresolved. Germline V CDR1 and CDR2: LGHDT, YNNKEL (reference sequence). V lost 0 bases and J lost 9, with 21 bases in between. The length of the CDR3 is 16 residues.

This clonotype appeared many times. This chain uses TRBV4-1 with TRBJ2-5, with D uncertain. This CDR3 comprises 15 residues. Germline values: CDR1 MGHRA, CDR2 YSYEKL. V shed 3 bases and J shed 4 bases, with 15 bases lying between them. CDR3 loop: CASSHPDLLGETQYF. The CDR3 nucleotides are TGCGCCAGCAGCCATCCCGACCTGCTAGGAGAGACCCAGTACTTC.

The chain has TRBV20-1 and TRBJ2-5; D not certain. CDR3 length: 13 residues. The V gene's germline CDR1 is DFQATT and CDR2 SNEGSKA (reference sequence). The germline V and J ends were trimmed by 6 bases and 7 bases, with 18 bases remaining between them. CDR3 sequence: CSAHSFLIGTQYF. CDR3 nucleotide sequence: TGCAGTGCACACAGCTTCCTCATCGGGACCCAGTACTTC.

This clonotype was observed a handful of times. This CDR3 reads CSANSGELGTQYF. The CDR3 region has the DNA TGCAGTGCTAATAGCGGGGAACTCGGGACCCAGTACTTC. The V gene is TRBV20-1, the J gene TRBJ2-5, with 8 bases lining up with TRBD2. This CDR3 contains 13 residues. V dropped 4 bases and J dropped 7; count of bases not matched to a gene: 8. Germline CDR1 DFQATT, CDR2 SNEGSKA (reference sequence).